The 5 T cell receptor beta chains reported below all come from one sample, sequenced in a study of identical twins. MiXCR, applied by TCRdb to the 5' RACE reads, yields one record per CDR3 protein. This sample has fewer than 800,000 distinct CDR3 sequences; about 7.6% occur once, and the top ten carry about 1.6%. These data also formed part of another study, on yellow fever vaccine responses in identical twins.

Sequenced input: PBMCs. The receptors originated from a woman aged 18-29 years in good health.

Only a few counts were recorded for this clonotype. V and J are TRBV5-6 and TRBJ1-4, with unresolved D. V was shortened by 2 bases and J by 10 bases, with 12 bases between the two germline ends. The CDR3 is 13 residues long. The germline gives CDR1 SGHDT, CDR2 YYEEEE. The CDR3 here is CASSFGVSRKLFF. The CDR3 DNA reads TGTGCCAGCAGCTTCGGGGTGTCGCGAAAACTGTTTTTT.

This rearrangement joins TRBV19 to TRBJ1-1; D possibly corresponds to TRBD1 (6 bases). V gave up 5 bases and J gave up 1 base, with 17 bases separating them. Germline V gene data show CDR1 as LNHDA and CDR2 as SQIVND (reference sequence). The CDR3 is 16 residues long. The chain's CDR3 is CASSPRGASKNTEAFF. The CDR3, as DNA: TGTGCCAGTAGTCCTCGGGGGGCATCCAAGAACACTGAAGCTTTCTTT.

V usage is TRBV7-2 and J usage is TRBJ2-7; D perhaps matches TRBD2 (5 bases). Trimming stripped 6 bases from V and 3 bases from J, with 12 bases between. Per germline, CDR1 SGHTA and CDR2 FQGNSA. The CDR3 loop spans 13 amino acids. Here the CDR3 reads CASRTVAYYEQYF. The DNA of the CDR3 is TGTGCCAGCAGAACGGTAGCGTACTACGAGCAGTACTTC.

The sample holds many counts of this clonotype. The J gene is TRBJ2-2, the V gene TRBV10-3; 9 bases are a match to TRBD2. The V and J ends lost 2 bases and 5 bases, in that order; junction bases with no gene match: 6. CDR1 ENHRY and CDR2 SYGVKD come from the germline V gene. The CDR3 is 16 amino acids. CDR3 region: CAISEEISGRTGELFF. CDR3 coding DNA: TGTGCCATCAGTGAGGAGATTAGCGGGAGAACCGGGGAGCTGTTTTTT.

The rearrangement joins TRBV7-3 to TRBJ2-1; D ambiguous. V lost 2 bases to trimming and J lost 15 bases, with 2 bases between them. CDR3 size: 8 residues. CDR1 and CDR2 from the germline V gene are SGHTA and FQGTGA. CDR3 protein: CASSLWFF. DNA of the CDR3: TGTGCCAGCAGCTTATGGTTCTTC.